The 18 T cell receptor beta chains in this list originate from one sample, sequenced in a study of T cells in Graves' hyperthyroidism and ophthalmopathy. It was RNA transcripts that yielded the amplified TCR beta CDR3 regions. TCR CDR3 regions were first amplified by RT-PCR with HTBI primers. TCRdb passed the multiplex PCR reads through MiXCR, listing each CDR3 protein once. The sample holds roughly 630,000 distinct CDR3 sequences, about a sixth seen once. The source material was blood. These receptor sequences come from a woman aged 25 to 39 with Graves' hyperthyroidism.

Regarding this clonotype: Given the absence of the conserved phenylalanine or tryptophan at the CDR3 end, a read error is likely. This chain uses TRBV30 with TRBJ2-6; no firm D call. The CDR3 has 14 amino acids. V was pared by 0 bases and J by 3 bases, with 6 bases between. The germline V gene has CDR1 GTSNPN and CDR2 SVGIG (reference sequence). CDR3 nucleotides: TGTGCCTGGAGTGTTGTTGGTGGGGCCAACGTCCTGACTCTC. This sequence encodes CAWSVVGGANVLTL.

V is TRBV5-1 and J is TRBJ2-1; the match to TRBD2 covers 8 bases. J lost 8 bases, V lost 7 bases, and 8 bases had no gene match. The CDR3 totals 13 residues. Germline V gene sequence: CDR1 SGHRS, CDR2 YFSETQ. Here the CDR3 DNA reads TGCGCCAGCGGGTTAGCGGGAAGGTATGAGCAGTTCTTC. Translated, it gives CASGLAGRYEQFF.

This clonotype appeared many times. V usage is TRBV2 and J usage is TRBJ1-3; possible D gene TRBD1, 5 bases. Germline V gene lookup returns CDR1 SNHLY and CDR2 FYNNEI. V dropped 6 bases and J dropped 0 bases, with 9 bases sitting between them. This CDR3 contains 14 residues. The CDR3 DNA reads TGTGCCAGCAGAACAGGACACTCTGGAAACACCATATATTTT. This gives the protein CASRTGHSGNTIYF.

In its sample, this clonotype was seen many times. The rearrangement uses TRBV5-5 and TRBJ2-1; TRBD1 is a possible D gene (6 bases). This CDR3 comprises 18 residues. The V and J ends lost 6 bases and 2 bases respectively, with 24 bases between them. Per the germline V gene, CDR1 is SGHKS and CDR2 is YYEKEE (reference sequence). CDR3 sequence reads: CASTSWTVWEIPYNEQFF. CDR3 bases: TGTGCCAGCACCTCCTGGACAGTATGGGAAATCCCCTACAATGAGCAGTTCTTC.

In its sample, this clonotype was seen a few times. The V call is TRBV3-1, the J call TRBJ1-1, with 12 bases that match TRBD1. Germline values: CDR1 LGHDT, CDR2 YNNKEL (reference sequence). V dropped 5 bases and J dropped 10; count of bases not matched to a gene: 11. CDR3 length equals 15 residues. The CDR3 DNA reads as TGTGCCAGCAGCTCCGGGACAGGGGGCTCGGGCTCAGCTTTCTTT. Protein: CASSSGTGGSGSAFF. The variable domain in full, completed from reference TRBV3-1 and TRBJ1-1, reads DTAVSQTPKYLVTQMGNDKSIKCEQNLGHDTMYWYKQDSKKFLKIMFSYNNKELIINETVPNRFSPKSPDKAHLNLHINSLELGDSAVYFCASSSGTGGSGSAFFGQGTRLTVV.

This clonotype was seen just once. CDR3 sequence reads: CASSYSPGVYGYTF. The CDR3 DNA reads TGTGCCAGCAGTTACTCCCCGGGAGTCTATGGCTACACCTTC. The V and J genes are TRBV6-6 and TRBJ1-2, with D unresolved. Trimming shortened V by 0 bases and J by 4 bases, and 9 bases separated the two germline ends. The CDR3 extends over 14 amino acids. The germline gives CDR1 MNHNY, CDR2 SVGAGI (reference sequence).

This clonotype showed up just a few times. The V gene is TRBV5-1, the J gene TRBJ2-5, with TRBD1 matching over 8 bases. J was trimmed by 5 bases and V by 4 bases; bases with no gene match: 7. The CDR3 length is 14 residues. The germline V gene encodes CDR1 SGHRS and CDR2 YFSETQ. The CDR3 DNA is TGCGCCAGCAGCGCCAGGGGGCTCGGGGAGACCCAGTACTTC. As protein: CASSARGLGETQYF. Full variable domain (remainder filled in from reference TRBV5-1 and TRBJ2-5): KAGVTQTPRYLIKTRGQQVTLSCSPISGHRSVSWYQQTPGQGLQFLFEYFSETQRNKGNFPGRFSGRQFSNSRSEMNVSTLELGDSALYLCASSARGLGETQYFGPGTRLLVL.

There are a few counts of this clonotype. J is TRBJ1-1 and V is TRBV4-1, with 9 bases that match TRBD1. Germline V lookup: CDR1 MGHRA, CDR2 YSYEKL. V gave up 4 bases and J gave up 10 bases; unmatched junction bases: 10. The CDR3 has 14 amino acids. The CDR3 region is CASSLDRGPGRAFF. CDR3 bases: TGCGCCAGCAGCCTGGACAGGGGCCCCGGTCGAGCTTTCTTT.

This chain uses TRBV10-3 with TRBJ2-1; 8 nucleotides agree with TRBD2. The CDR3 covers 16 residues. J gave up 8 bases and V 3 bases, and 12 bases lay outside the gene matches. From germline, CDR1 is ENHRY and CDR2 SYGVKD. The CDR3 nucleotides read TGTGCCATCAGTGACCGCTCCGGGACTAGTTACGATGAGCAGTTCTTC. Translation: CAISDRSGTSYDEQFF.

The gene calls are TRBV6-2 or TRBV6-3 and TRBJ1-2; D is unresolved. The CDR3 loop spans 14 amino acids. The germline V and J ends were trimmed by 2 bases and 12 bases, with 19 bases remaining between them. CDR1 MNHEY and CDR2 SVGEGT come from the germline V gene. Here the CDR3 reads CASSYRAEAPRNTF. The CDR3 nucleotides are TGTGCCAGCAGTTACCGTGCCGAGGCCCCCCGGAACACCTTC.

This chain links TRBV28 with TRBJ2-1, with 14 positions matching TRBD2. Germline assignment: CDR1 MDHEN and CDR2 SYDVKM. CDR3 length equals 15 residues. J lost 8 bases, V lost 7 bases, and 7 bases had no gene match. The CDR3 DNA reads TGTGCCAGCACCCTAGGGACTAGCGGGAGATATGAGCAGTTCTTC. Amino acids: CASTLGTSGRYEQFF.

The chain recombines TRBV10-1 with TRBJ1-1; D not certain. Trimming stripped 2 bases from V and 0 bases from J, with 4 bases between. CDR3 length: 13 amino acids. CDR1 is WNHNN, CDR2 SYGVQD, per germline (reference sequence). The CDR3 DNA reads as TGCGCCAGCAGTGAGGACGTGAACACTGAAGCTTTCTTT. Protein: CASSEDVNTEAFF.

This clonotype appeared many times. The gene calls are TRBV29-1 and TRBJ2-2; 10 positions agree with TRBD2. The germline gives CDR1 SQVTM, CDR2 ANQGSEA. Trimming cost V 5 bases and J 5 bases; bases outside gene matches: 5. This CDR3 has 14 amino acids. DNA of the CDR3: TGCAGCGTTCCAGCGGGAGGGCCTACCGGGGAGCTGTTTTTT. Translation gives CSVPAGGPTGELFF.

This clonotype was counted ten times or more. The gene calls are TRBV20-1 and TRBJ2-3; D unresolved. From germline, CDR1 is DFQATT and CDR2 SNEGSKA (reference sequence). The CDR3 runs 11 residues. Trimming pared 4 bases from V and 1 base from J, leaving 3 bases between. As DNA, the CDR3 is TGCAGTGCTAAAGGCACAGATACGCAGTATTTT. Translation gives CSAKGTDTQYF.

In this sample, this clonotype turned up many times. V gene TRBV28 combines with J gene TRBJ2-7; TRBD1 matches 9 bases. Germline-derived CDR1 and CDR2 are MDHEN and SYDVKM. The CDR3 is made up of 17 amino acids. With V trimmed by 5 bases and J by 1 base, 12 bases remained unmatched. CDR3 nucleotide sequence: TGTGCCAGCAGTGAGGAGCGGGGCGGACAGGGGTCCTACGAGCAGTACTTC. Translating it yields CASSEERGGQGSYEQYF.

V is TRBV5-1 and J is TRBJ2-3, with a weak D call TRBD1 (5 bases). Trimming removed 0 bases from V and 4 bases from J, with 15 bases in between. There are 16 residues in the CDR3. The germline gives CDR1 SGHRS, CDR2 YFSETQ. The CDR3 region has the DNA TGCGCCAGCAGCTTGGTCCAGGGTCAGCGCGCAGATACGCAGTATTTT. Amino acid sequence: CASSLVQGQRADTQYF.

This clonotype was counted only a few times. The chain links TRBV6-2 or TRBV6-3 to TRBJ1-2; no clear D gene. V lost 2 bases and J 4 bases, leaving 5 bases between the germline ends. The CDR3 length is 12 residues. Germline values: CDR1 MNHEY, CDR2 SVGEGT. The CDR3 reads CASSYGFYGYTF. In nucleotides, the CDR3 is TGTGCCAGCAGTTACGGATTCTATGGCTACACCTTC.

At least ten counts were recorded for this clonotype. V gene TRBV20-1 combines with J gene TRBJ2-5, with D tentatively TRBD2 (5 bases). This CDR3 comprises 16 residues. Germline CDR1 is DFQATT and CDR2 is SNEGSKA (reference sequence). V gave up 0 bases and J gave up 1 base, with 15 bases separating them. The CDR3 DNA follows: TGCAGTGCTAGAGATTTTGTGGGAGATGGCCAAGAGACCCAGTACTTC. Amino acids: CSARDFVGDGQETQYF.